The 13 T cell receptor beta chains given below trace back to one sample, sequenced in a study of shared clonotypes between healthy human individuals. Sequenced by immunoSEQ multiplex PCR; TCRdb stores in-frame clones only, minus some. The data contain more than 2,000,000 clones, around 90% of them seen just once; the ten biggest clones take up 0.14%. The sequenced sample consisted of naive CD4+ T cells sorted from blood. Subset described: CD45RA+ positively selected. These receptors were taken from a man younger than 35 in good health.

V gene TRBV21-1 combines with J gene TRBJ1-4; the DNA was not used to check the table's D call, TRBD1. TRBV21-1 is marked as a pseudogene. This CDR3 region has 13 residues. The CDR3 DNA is TGTGCCAGCAGCAAGTGGACAGGCGAAAAACTGTTTTTT. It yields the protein CASSKWTGEKLFF.

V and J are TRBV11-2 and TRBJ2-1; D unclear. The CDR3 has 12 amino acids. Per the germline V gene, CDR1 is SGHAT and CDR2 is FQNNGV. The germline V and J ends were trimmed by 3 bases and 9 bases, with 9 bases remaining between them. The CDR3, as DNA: TGTGCCAGCAGCTTGGGATTGGGTGAGCAGTTCTTC. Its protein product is CASSLGLGEQFF.

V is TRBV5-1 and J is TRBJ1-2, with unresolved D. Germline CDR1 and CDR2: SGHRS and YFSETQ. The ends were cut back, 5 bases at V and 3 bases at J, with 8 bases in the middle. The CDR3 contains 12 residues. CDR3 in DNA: TGCGCCAGCAGTCAGAAGGACTATGGCTACACCTTC. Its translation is CASSQKDYGYTF.

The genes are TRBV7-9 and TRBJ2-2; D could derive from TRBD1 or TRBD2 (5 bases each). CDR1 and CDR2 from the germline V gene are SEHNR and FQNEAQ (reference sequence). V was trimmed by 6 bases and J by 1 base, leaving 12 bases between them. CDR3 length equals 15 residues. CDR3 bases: TGTGCCAGCAGACACCGGGACGGGAACACCGGGGAGCTGTTTTTT. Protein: CASRHRDGNTGELFF.

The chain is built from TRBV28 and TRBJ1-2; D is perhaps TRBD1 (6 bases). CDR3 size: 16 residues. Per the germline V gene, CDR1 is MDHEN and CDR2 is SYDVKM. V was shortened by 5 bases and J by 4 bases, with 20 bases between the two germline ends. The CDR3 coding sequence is TGTGCCAGCAGTACCAGAGGGAGCGGGGGCGCCTATGGCTACACCTTC. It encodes CASSTRGSGGAYGYTF.

CDR3 sequence: CASRPGQGGSPLHF. The CDR3, as DNA: TGTGCCAGCAGGCCGGGACAGGGGGGTTCACCCCTCCACTTT. The gene calls are TRBV7-9 and TRBJ1-6; 11 bases fit TRBD1. CDR3 length: 14 residues. J lost 9 bases, V lost 6 bases, and 4 bases had no gene match. In germline, CDR1 is SEHNR, CDR2 FQNEAQ (reference sequence). The whole variable domain, remainder taken from reference TRBV7-9 and TRBJ1-6, is DTGVSQNPRHKITKRGQNVTFRCDPISEHNRLYWYRQTLGQGPEFLTYFQNEAQLEKSRLLSDRFSAERPKGSFSTLEIQRTEQGDSAMYLCASRPGQGGSPLHFGNGTRLTVT.

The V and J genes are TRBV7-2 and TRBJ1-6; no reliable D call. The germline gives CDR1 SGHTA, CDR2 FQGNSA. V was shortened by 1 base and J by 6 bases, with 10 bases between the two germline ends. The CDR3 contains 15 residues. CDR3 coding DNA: TGTGCCAGCAGCTTAGGCGAAACCCCTAATTCACCCCTCCACTTT. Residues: CASSLGETPNSPLHF. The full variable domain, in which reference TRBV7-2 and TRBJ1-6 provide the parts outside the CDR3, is GAGVSQSPSNKVTEKGKDVELRCDPISGHTALYWYRQSLGQGLEFLIYFQGNSAPDKSGLPSDRFSAERTGGSVSTLTIQRTQQEDSAVYLCASSLGETPNSPLHFGNGTRLTVT.

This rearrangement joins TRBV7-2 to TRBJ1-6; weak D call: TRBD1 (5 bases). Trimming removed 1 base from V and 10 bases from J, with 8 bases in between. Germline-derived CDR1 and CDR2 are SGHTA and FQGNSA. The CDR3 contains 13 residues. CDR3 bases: TGTGCCAGCAGCTTAGACGGGACCTCACCCCTCCACTTT. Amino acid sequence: CASSLDGTSPLHF.

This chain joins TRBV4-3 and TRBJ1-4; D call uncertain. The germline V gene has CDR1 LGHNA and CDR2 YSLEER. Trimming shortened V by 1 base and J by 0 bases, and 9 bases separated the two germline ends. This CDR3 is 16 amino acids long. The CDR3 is CASSQGQVATNEKLFF. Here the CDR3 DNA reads TGCGCCAGCAGCCAAGGTCAGGTGGCAACTAATGAAAAACTGTTTTTT.

This chain's CDR3 is CASSNSGLYNEQFF. The DNA of the CDR3 is TGTGCCAGCAGTAATAGCGGGCTCTACAATGAGCAGTTCTTC. This rearrangement joins TRBV2 to TRBJ2-1; 7 bases agree with TRBD2. Looked up from germline, CDR1 is SNHLY and CDR2 is FYNNEI. The CDR3 consists of 14 residues. V lost 5 bases, J lost 3 bases, and 4 bases stayed unmatched.

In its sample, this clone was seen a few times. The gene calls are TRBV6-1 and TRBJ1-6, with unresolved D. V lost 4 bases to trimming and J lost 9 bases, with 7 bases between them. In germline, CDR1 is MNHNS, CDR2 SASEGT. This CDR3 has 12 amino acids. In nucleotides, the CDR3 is TGTGCCAGCAGTGCGGAGGGTTCACCCCTCCACTTT. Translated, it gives CASSAEGSPLHF.

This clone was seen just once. CDR3 amino acids: CASSNRGFAETQYF. For the CDR3, the DNA is TGTGCCAGTAGTAACAGGGGGTTTGCAGAGACCCAGTACTTC. The genes are TRBV19 and TRBJ2-5; 8 nucleotides align to TRBD1. Trimming at V came to 4 bases and at J to 4 bases, leaving 5 bases not matched to a gene. This CDR3 region has 14 residues. Germline V gene lookup returns CDR1 LNHDA and CDR2 SQIVND (reference sequence).

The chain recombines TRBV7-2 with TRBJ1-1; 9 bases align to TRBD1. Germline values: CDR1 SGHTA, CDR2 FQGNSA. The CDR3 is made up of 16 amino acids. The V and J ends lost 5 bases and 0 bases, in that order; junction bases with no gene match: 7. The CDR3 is CASSPGQGSMNTEAFF. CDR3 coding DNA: TGTGCCAGCAGCCCGGGACAGGGATCCATGAACACTGAAGCTTTCTTT.